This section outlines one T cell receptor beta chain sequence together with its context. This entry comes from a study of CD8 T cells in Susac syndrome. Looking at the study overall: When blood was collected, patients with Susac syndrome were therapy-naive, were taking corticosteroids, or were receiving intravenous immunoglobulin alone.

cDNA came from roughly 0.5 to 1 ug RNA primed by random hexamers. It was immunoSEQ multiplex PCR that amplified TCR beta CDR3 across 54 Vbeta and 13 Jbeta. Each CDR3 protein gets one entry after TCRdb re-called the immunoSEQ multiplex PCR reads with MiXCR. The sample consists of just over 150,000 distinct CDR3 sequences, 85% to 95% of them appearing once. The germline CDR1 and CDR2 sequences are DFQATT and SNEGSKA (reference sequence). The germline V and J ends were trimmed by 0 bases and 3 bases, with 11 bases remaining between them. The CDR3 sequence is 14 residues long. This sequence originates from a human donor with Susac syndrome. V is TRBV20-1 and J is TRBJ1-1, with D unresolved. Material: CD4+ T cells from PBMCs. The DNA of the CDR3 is TGCAGTGCTAGAGATGCCAGAAGGTACACTGAAGCTTTCTTT. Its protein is CSARDARRYTEAFF.